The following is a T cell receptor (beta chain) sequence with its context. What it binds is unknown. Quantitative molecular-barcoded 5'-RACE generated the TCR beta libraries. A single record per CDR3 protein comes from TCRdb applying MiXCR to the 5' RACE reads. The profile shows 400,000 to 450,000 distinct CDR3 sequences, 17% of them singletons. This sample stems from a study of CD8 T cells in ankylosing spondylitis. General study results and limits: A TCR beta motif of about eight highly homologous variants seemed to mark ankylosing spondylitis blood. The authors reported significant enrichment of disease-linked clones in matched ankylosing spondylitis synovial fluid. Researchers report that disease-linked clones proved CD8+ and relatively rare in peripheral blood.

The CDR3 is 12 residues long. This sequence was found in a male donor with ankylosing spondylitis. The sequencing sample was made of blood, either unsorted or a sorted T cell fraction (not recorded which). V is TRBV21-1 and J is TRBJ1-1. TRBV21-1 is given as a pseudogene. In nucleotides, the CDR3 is TGTGCCAGCAGTGGGGAGAACACTGAAGCTTTCTTT. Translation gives CASSGENTEAFF.